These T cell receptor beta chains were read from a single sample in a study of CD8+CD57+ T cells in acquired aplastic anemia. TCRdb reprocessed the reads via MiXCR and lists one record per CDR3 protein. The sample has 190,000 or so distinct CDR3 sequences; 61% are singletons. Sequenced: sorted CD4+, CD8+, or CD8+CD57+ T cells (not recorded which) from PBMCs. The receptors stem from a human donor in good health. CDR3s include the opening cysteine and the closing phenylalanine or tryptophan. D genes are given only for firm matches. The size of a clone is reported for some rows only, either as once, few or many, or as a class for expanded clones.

CSANGGNTEAFF	TGCAGTGCTAACGGGGGGAACACTGAAGCTTTCTTT	NA	few	TRBJ1-1	TRBV20-1
CASRSGRGEKLFF	TGTGCCAGCAGATCAGGGAGAGGAGAAAAACTGTTTTTT	NA	NA	TRBJ1-4	TRBV2
CASSASSCTDTQYF	TGCGCCAGCAGTGCAAGTAGTTGCACAGATACGCAGTATTTT	NA	NA	TRBJ2-3	TRBV10-1
CSASSFSGKTYEQYF	TGCAGTGCCAGCAGTTTCAGCGGGAAGACCTACGAGCAGTACTTC	TRBD2	NA	TRBJ2-7	TRBV20-1
CASSAPDRANTEAFF	TGTGCCAGCAGTGCCCCGGACAGGGCGAACACTGAAGCTTTCTTT	TRBD1	few	TRBJ1-1	TRBV25-1
CASSRTSGYYEQYF	TGTGCCAGCAGCCGGACTAGCGGTTACTACGAGCAGTACTTC	TRBD2	NA	TRBJ2-7	TRBV7-9
CASSVMYYGYTF	TGTGCCAGCAGCGTGATGTACTATGGCTACACCTTC	NA	NA	TRBJ1-2	TRBV9
CASSSRPGTSGTFEQYF	TGTGCCAGCAGCTCCCGCCCCGGAACTAGCGGGACTTTCGAGCAGTACTTC	TRBD2	NA	TRBJ2-7	TRBV7-6
CASSEQGVGSNQPQHF	TGTGCCAGCAGTGAACAGGGAGTCGGTAGCAATCAGCCCCAGCATTTT	NA	many	TRBJ1-5	TRBV6-2/TRBV6-3
CASSQGQGAEQYF	TGCGCCAGCAGCCAAGGGCAGGGGGCCGAGCAGTACTTC	TRBD1	many	TRBJ2-7	TRBV4-1
CASSTHLNEQFF	TGTGCCAGCAGTACCCATCTCAATGAGCAGTTCTTC	NA	many	TRBJ2-1	TRBV27
CASSFSRADTQYF	TGTGCCAGCAGCTTTAGTCGCGCAGATACGCAGTATTTT	NA	NA	TRBJ2-3	TRBV25-1
CASSPLGVASYNEQFF	TGTGCCAGCAGCCCCTTAGGGGTAGCCTCCTACAATGAGCAGTTCTTC	NA	many	TRBJ2-1	TRBV12-3/TRBV12-4
CSARDLQRGRGRGAGSTDTHYF	TGCAGTGCTAGAGATCTCCAGCGGGGACGCGGTCGGGGAGCTGGGAGCACAGATACGCACTATTTT	TRBD2	NA	TRBJ2-3	TRBV20-1
CASSLDPNRAYNSPLHF	TGCGCCAGCAGCTTGGACCCGAACAGGGCCTATAATTCACCCCTCCACTTT	NA	NA	TRBJ1-6	TRBV5-1
CASSPGMGSWDGYTF	TGTGCCAGCAGTCCCGGCATGGGTAGTTGGGATGGCTACACCTTC	NA	once	TRBJ1-2	TRBV2
CASSELTQNYGYTF	TGTGCCAGCAGTGAATTAACACAGAACTATGGCTACACCTTC	NA	NA	TRBJ1-2	TRBV25-1
CATSDPRASGGGHEQFF	TGTGCCACCAGTGACCCTCGGGCTAGCGGGGGTGGTCATGAGCAGTTCTTC	TRBD2	NA	TRBJ2-1	TRBV24-1
CASSLVSESYGYTF	TGTGCCAGCAGCTTGGTTAGTGAATCCTATGGCTACACCTTC	NA	many	TRBJ1-2	TRBV5-8
CASSYSGHTSTDTQYF	TGTGCCAGCAGCTATAGCGGGCACACTAGCACAGATACGCAGTATTTT	TRBD2	NA	TRBJ2-3	TRBV9
CASSLGGGGDTQYF	TGTGCCAGCAGTTTAGGCGGGGGAGGAGATACGCAGTATTTT	TRBD2	NA	TRBJ2-3	TRBV12-3/TRBV12-4
CASSLGGGRAQETQYF	TGTGCCAGCAGCTTAGGAGGCGGGAGGGCCCAAGAGACCCAGTACTTC	TRBD2	NA	TRBJ2-5	TRBV2
CSAPGGEGQGNQPQHF	TGCAGTGCCCCTGGGGGGGAGGGACAGGGTAATCAGCCCCAGCATTTT	TRBD1	NA	TRBJ1-5	TRBV20-1
CASTLHEYEQYF	TGTGCCAGCACCTTACATGAATACGAGCAGTACTTC	NA	NA	TRBJ2-7	TRBV12-3/TRBV12-4
CSARDFEGGLTYEQYF	TGCAGTGCTAGGGACTTCGAGGGGGGGCTAACCTACGAGCAGTACTTC	NA	NA	TRBJ2-7	TRBV20-1
CASSLVASTPNEQFF	TGTGCCAGCAGCTTAGTTGCGTCCACACCGAATGAGCAGTTCTTC	NA	NA	TRBJ2-1	TRBV7-2
CSVALRGRRAYEQYF	TGCAGCGTTGCCCTCCGAGGCAGGCGCGCCTACGAGCAGTACTTC	NA	many	TRBJ2-7	TRBV29-1
CASSQLAGETQYF	TGTGCCAGCAGCCAACTAGCGGGAGAGACCCAGTACTTC	TRBD2	NA	TRBJ2-5	TRBV4-1
CSAKRSLAGNEQFF	TGCAGCGCTAAGAGATCGCTAGCGGGGAATGAGCAGTTCTTC	TRBD2	NA	TRBJ2-1	TRBV7-3
CASRPSGGNSYNEQFF	TGTGCCAGCAGACCTAGCGGGGGGAACTCCTACAATGAGCAGTTCTTC	TRBD2	NA	TRBJ2-1	TRBV3-1
CASSSRGGPDKVGKTQYF	TGTGCCAGCAGCTCCCGCGGGGGGCCCGATAAGGTTGGGAAGACCCAGTACTTC	TRBD2	NA	TRBJ2-5	TRBV25-1
CASSLASQNYNEQFF	TGTGCCAGCAGCTTAGCCAGCCAAAACTACAATGAGCAGTTCTTC	NA	NA	TRBJ2-1	TRBV7-9
CASSRTDSNQPQHF	TGTGCCAGCAGCCGGACGGATAGCAATCAGCCCCAGCATTTT	NA	many	TRBJ1-5	TRBV7-9
CSARAPPETGVRTDTQYF	TGCAGTGCTAGAGCCCCTCCGGAGACAGGGGTACGCACAGATACGCAGTATTTT	TRBD1	NA	TRBJ2-3	TRBV20-1
CSARAPLEPTDTQYF	TGCAGTGCTAGAGCCCCCTTGGAGCCCACAGATACGCAGTATTTT	NA	NA	TRBJ2-3	TRBV20-1
CASSGTENEQFF	TGTGCCAGCAGCGGAACAGAGAATGAGCAGTTCTTC	NA	many	TRBJ2-1	TRBV5-8
CASSLPTGSSGEQYF	TGTGCCAGCAGTCTACCGACTGGATCCTCGGGCGAGCAGTACTTC	NA	NA	TRBJ2-7	TRBV6-5
CASGLRENTGELFF	TGTGCCAGCGGTTTACGCGAGAACACCGGGGAGCTGTTTTTT	NA	NA	TRBJ2-2	TRBV27
CASSSLAGTNEKLFF	TGTGCCAGCAGCTCTTTAGCGGGGACTAATGAAAAACTGTTTTTT	NA	NA	TRBJ1-4	TRBV7-9
CASSLGSQQETQYF	TGCGCCAGCAGCTTGGGGAGCCAGCAAGAGACCCAGTACTTC	NA	NA	TRBJ2-5	TRBV5-1
CASSQAPGSWNEQFF	TGCGCCAGCAGCCAAGCTCCAGGGTCATGGAATGAGCAGTTCTTC	NA	many	TRBJ2-1	TRBV4-1
CSATNVTGFGEQYF	TGCAGTGCTACAAACGTTACAGGGTTCGGGGAGCAGTACTTC	NA	once	TRBJ2-7	TRBV20-1